The present entry profiles one TCR beta chain with its context. What it binds is not known. Trimming pared 4 bases from V and 0 bases from J, leaving 9 bases between. Germline CDR1 and CDR2: LGHDT and YNNKEL (reference sequence). The CDR3 runs 14 residues. Time point noted: patch test 2, 6 weeks after DPC sensitization. Stated treatment: therapeutic diphenylcyclopropenone sensitization with weekly scalp DPC. Using its own MiXCR run on the RACE reads, TCRdb lists one record per CDR3 protein. This table holds more than 85,000 distinct CDR3 sequences, 9.5% to 12% found once. The record originates from a study of human T cells and chemical hapten exposure. For the study at large: The study lasted 20 to 25 weeks, and patients were dosed weekly with diphenylcyclopropenone on the scalp throughout. Alopecia universalis, totalis or areata was present in patients who were mostly female. Overall study results and limits: Counts of TCRs above 1 in 1000 frequency stayed unchanged with DPC sensitization.

Source: whole blood, taken in connection with sensitization to the hapten diphenylcyclopropenone (DPC). This clonotype was sampled from a man aged 40-49 years with alopecia areata. Some clones in this sample may be carry-over from other donors' samples. This chain links TRBV3-1 with TRBJ1-1; D gene unclear. The CDR3: CASSLGLVNTEAFF. DNA for the CDR3: TGTGCCAGCAGCCTAGGGCTAGTGAACACTGAAGCTTTCTTT.